This TCR beta chain was retrieved from a study of blood T cell repertoires in COVID-19. Turning to the study itself: Sources were T cells, B-cell-depleted T cells, or PBMCs; the material itself was cDNA or gDNA.

This clone appeared a few times. Other DNA sequences of this sample code for an identical CDR3. Sequencing was performed with immunoSEQ multiplex PCR; in TCRdb, only in-frame clones are kept and a portion is missing. The sample consists of 200,000 to 250,000 clones, more than 70% of them appearing once. This CDR3 has 13 residues. From germline, CDR1 is MDHEN and CDR2 SYDVKM. The V gene lost 3 bases and the J gene lost 2 bases, with 7 bases spanning the gap. The sequenced material came from peripheral blood. The TCR sequence derives from a woman of 80 years or more with acute or convalescent COVID-19. This chain joins TRBV28 and TRBJ1-2; maybe TRBD1 (5 bases). This CDR3 is CASSLGGNYGYTF. CDR3 DNA: TGTGCCAGCAGTTTGGGGGGGAACTATGGCTACACCTTC.